The 32 T cell receptor beta chains below were found in one sample sequenced in a study of blood T cell repertoires in COVID-19. TCRdb's table, derived via immunoSEQ multiplex PCR, lists solely in-frame clones and lacks some. Found here are around 270,000 clones, around 89% of them singletons; the top ten hold under 4.5%. The sample consisted of peripheral blood. The source of these receptors is a man in his sixties who had recovered from COVID-19.

This clone occurred a few times. This chain joins TRBV7-2 and TRBJ1-4; unclear D gene. Germline V CDR1 and CDR2: SGHTA, FQGNSA. The CDR3 totals 14 residues. Trimming pared 2 bases from V and 5 bases from J, leaving 9 bases between. The CDR3 sequence is CASSLTSQNEKLFF. CDR3 nucleotides: TGTGCCAGCAGCTTAACCTCCCAGAATGAAAAACTGTTTTTT.

This clone was seen a handful of times. The chain couples TRBV6-5 to TRBJ2-7, with no clear D. From germline, CDR1 is MNHEY and CDR2 SVGAGI. The CDR3 has 14 residues. The V end lost 0 bases, the J end lost 2 bases, and 8 bases lay between the germline ends. Here the CDR3 reads CASSYSRHPYEQYF. For the CDR3, the DNA is TGTGCCAGCAGTTACTCGAGACACCCCTACGAGCAGTACTTC.

This chain connects TRBV19 to TRBJ1-5; 10 bases agree with TRBD1. V lost 1 base to trimming and J lost 5 bases; unmatched junction nucleotides: 8. The germline gives CDR1 LNHDA, CDR2 SQIVND (reference sequence). This CDR3 is 17 amino acids long. CDR3 amino acids: CASSIVSRQGADQPQHF. The CDR3 coding sequence is TGTGCCAGTAGTATAGTTTCCCGACAGGGGGCGGATCAGCCCCAGCATTTT.

This clone was seen only a few times. The V gene is TRBV6-5, the J gene TRBJ1-1; 7 positions match TRBD1. In germline, CDR1 is MNHEY, CDR2 SVGAGI. The CDR3 is made up of 15 amino acids. Germline trimming cut 7 bases from V and 1 base from J; bases unmatched to any gene: 9. CDR3 loop: CASTRYTGENTEAFF. The CDR3 DNA sequence: TGTGCCAGCACCCGATATACAGGGGAGAACACTGAAGCTTTCTTT.

V gene TRBV18 combines with J gene TRBJ1-2; 10 nucleotides align to TRBD1. CDR1 and CDR2 (germline): KGHSH, LQKENI. J gave up 4 bases and V 4 bases, and 6 bases lay outside the gene matches. The CDR3 has 15 amino acids. The CDR3 loop is CASSQLTGGAYGYTF. In DNA form, the CDR3 reads TGTGCCAGCTCACAATTGACAGGGGGCGCCTATGGCTACACCTTC.

The chain couples TRBV7-6 to TRBJ2-7, with TRBD1 as a possible D gene (8 bases). CDR3 length equals 15 residues. With 5 bases removed from V and 1 base from J, the gap between germline ends came to 15 bases. CDR1 SGHVS and CDR2 FNYEAQ come from the germline V gene. Here the CDR3 reads CASSEQGGVSYEQYF. CDR3 nucleotides: TGTGCCAGCAGCGAACAGGGGGGGGTTTCCTACGAGCAGTACTTC.

This clone has only a few counts. V is TRBV7-3 and J is TRBJ1-1; tentatively, D is TRBD1 (5 bases). Germline V lookup: CDR1 SGHTA, CDR2 FQGTGA. Trimming left V 5 bases short and J 1 base short, with 8 bases between. This CDR3 contains 13 residues. The CDR3 spells CASSLTENTEAFF. The CDR3 DNA sequence: TGTGCCAGCAGCCTGACAGAGAACACTGAAGCTTTCTTT.

In its sample, this clone was seen once. The gene calls are TRBV3-1 (or the pseudogene TRBV3-2) and TRBJ1-2; tentative D call: TRBD1 (6 bases). CDR3 size: 13 residues. Germline V lookup: CDR1 LGHDT, CDR2 YNNKEL (reference sequence). The V end lost 9 bases, the J end lost 4 bases, and 15 bases lay between the germline ends. CDR3 loop: CASHRVGTYGYTF. In DNA form, the CDR3 reads TGTGCCAGTCACAGGGTGGGAACCTATGGCTACACCTTC.

V usage is TRBV7-8 and J usage is TRBJ1-5, with a possible D match to TRBD1 (6 bases). V dropped 4 bases and J dropped 2 bases, with 15 bases sitting between them. Per the germline V gene, CDR1 is SGHVS and CDR2 is FQNEAQ. This CDR3 spans 16 amino acids. CDR3 in amino acids: CASSSLTGYGNQPQHF. In DNA, the CDR3 is TGTGCCAGCAGCTCGCTCACAGGGTACGGCAATCAGCCCCAGCATTTT.

V is TRBV5-1 and J is TRBJ1-1; D is unclear. Trimming pared 0 bases from V and 3 bases from J, leaving 18 bases between. This CDR3 is built from 17 residues. Germline V gene data show CDR1 as SGHRS and CDR2 as YFSETQ. The CDR3 bases are TGCGCCAGCAGCTTGGGGGTTTCGTCGGGGAGTCACACTGAAGCTTTCTTT. It yields the protein CASSLGVSSGSHTEAFF.

A few counts support this clone. The rearrangement joins TRBV3-1 (or the pseudogene TRBV3-2) to TRBJ1-1; TRBD1 matches at 10 bases. The CDR3 runs 15 residues. Germline lookup yields CDR1 LGHDT and CDR2 YNNKEL (reference sequence). V shed 1 base and J 2 bases; nucleotides not matched to a gene: 1. CDR3 coding DNA: TGTGCCAGCAGCCAAGGGGACAGGGGTAACACTGAAGCTTTCTTT. This codes for CASSQGDRGNTEAFF.

The chain combines TRBV7-9 with TRBJ1-4, with D possibly being TRBD1 (6 bases). Germline V lookup: CDR1 SEHNR, CDR2 FQNEAQ (reference sequence). V lost 5 bases and J lost 3, with 13 bases in between. The CDR3 is 15 residues long. The CDR3 region is CASSPRDTSNEKLFF. CDR3 sequence (DNA): TGTGCCAGCAGCCCCCGGGACACGTCTAATGAAAAACTGTTTTTT. Variable domain in full (rest from reference TRBV7-9 and TRBJ1-4): DTGVSQNPRHKITKRGQNVTFRCDPISEHNRLYWYRQTLGQGPEFLTYFQNEAQLEKSRLLSDRFSAERPKGSFSTLEIQRTEQGDSAMYLCASSPRDTSNEKLFFGSGTQLSVL.

The genes are TRBV6-4 and TRBJ2-7; TRBD2 might be the D (6 bases). The CDR3 extends over 17 amino acids. Germline lookup yields CDR1 MRHNA and CDR2 SNTAGT. V lost 3 bases and J lost 1, with 19 bases in between. DNA of the CDR3: TGTGCCAGCAGTGAACGGGGCGCGGGGCGTCAATCCTACGAGCAGTACTTC. Protein: CASSERGAGRQSYEQYF.

The chain joins TRBV4-1 to TRBJ2-7, with TRBD1 identical over 10 bases. In germline, CDR1 is MGHRA, CDR2 YSYEKL. The CDR3 has 16 amino acids. V lost 4 bases and J lost 5; bases outside the gene matches: 11. The CDR3 spells CASSLIDRGLIHEQYF. Here the CDR3 DNA reads TGCGCCAGCAGCCTCATAGACAGGGGGCTTATCCACGAGCAGTACTTC.

The V and J genes are TRBV7-9 and TRBJ1-6, with D perhaps matching TRBD1 (5 bases). Trimming took 6 bases from V and 13 from J, leaving 19 bases between them. The CDR3 is 14 residues long. Germline CDR1 and CDR2: SEHNR and FQNEAQ (reference sequence). This CDR3 is CASSPGGPTSPLHF. DNA for the CDR3: TGTGCCAGCAGTCCCGGGGGACCGACATCCCCCCTCCACTTT.

The CDR3 loop reads CAISYLTGGNSPLHF. The DNA for the CDR3 is TGTGCCATCAGTTACTTGACAGGGGGCAATTCACCCCTCCACTTT. The V and J genes are TRBV10-3 and TRBJ1-6; 10 bases are shared with TRBD1. The CDR3 has 15 amino acids. The ends lost 5 bases at V and 7 bases at J; junction bases unmatched: 5. CDR1 is ENHRY and CDR2 is SYGVKD in the germline V gene.

V and J are TRBV18 and TRBJ1-4; 7 bases are shared with TRBD1. This CDR3 is 16 amino acids long. Germline V gene data show CDR1 as KGHSH and CDR2 as LQKENI. J gave up 3 bases and V 4 bases, and 8 bases lay outside the gene matches. CDR3 nucleotides: TGTGCCAGCTCACTTTCCTTTGGGACAGCTAATGAAAAACTGTTTTTT. As protein: CASSLSFGTANEKLFF.

V gene TRBV7-2 combines with J gene TRBJ1-1; D is unclear. CDR3 length: 13 amino acids. Trimming shortened V by 5 bases and J by 7 bases, and 14 bases separated the two germline ends. From germline, CDR1 is SGHTA and CDR2 FQGNSA. The CDR3 protein is CASSHPGEIEAFF. The CDR3 coding sequence is TGTGCCAGCAGCCATCCAGGCGAGATTGAAGCTTTCTTT.

The chain combines TRBV3-1 (or the pseudogene TRBV3-2) with TRBJ2-5; D is perhaps TRBD2 (5 bases). Trimming cost V 3 bases and J 5 bases, with 16 bases left between them. Germline-derived CDR1 and CDR2 are LGHDT and YNNKEL (reference sequence). The CDR3 covers 15 residues. The CDR3 region is CASSHPYRDGETQYF. The CDR3 coding sequence is TGTGCCAGCAGCCACCCTTATCGGGATGGGGAGACCCAGTACTTC.

This clone occurred once. This sequence joins TRBV4-2 and TRBJ2-1; TRBD2 matches 12 bases. This CDR3 is 17 amino acids long. Germline V gene data show CDR1 as LGHNA and CDR2 as YNFKEQ. The ends lost 1 base at V and 8 bases at J; junction bases unmatched: 9. CDR3 nucleotide sequence: TGTGCCAGCAGCCAAGGAACGACTAGCGGGGGTTACGATGAGCAGTTCTTC. This codes for CASSQGTTSGGYDEQFF.

This rearrangement joins TRBV7-6 to TRBJ1-2; D gene unclear. Looked up from germline, CDR1 is SGHVS and CDR2 is FNYEAQ. Trimming shortened V by 5 bases and J by 7 bases, and 14 bases separated the two germline ends. This CDR3 spans 13 amino acids. This chain's CDR3 is CASSTYSGGGYTF. The CDR3 bases are TGTGCCAGCAGCACCTACAGCGGCGGTGGCTACACCTTC.

This chain connects TRBV18 to TRBJ1-1; 8 bases are a match to TRBD1. The CDR3 totals 14 residues. From germline, CDR1 is KGHSH and CDR2 LQKENI. V trimming: 5 bases; J trimming: 1 base; junction bases outside the gene matches: 3. The CDR3 region is CASSVQGENTEAFF. In DNA, the CDR3 is TGTGCCAGCTCAGTACAGGGGGAGAACACTGAAGCTTTCTTT.

This chain joins TRBV30 and TRBJ1-4; 8 bases line up with TRBD1. CDR3 size: 15 residues. The trim removed 2 bases at V and 0 bases at J, leaving 2 bases unmatched. The germline V gene encodes CDR1 GTSNPN and CDR2 SVGIG (reference sequence). As DNA, the CDR3 is TGTGCCTGGAGTCAGACAGGGGCAACTAATGAAAAACTGTTTTTT. It translates to CAWSQTGATNEKLFF.

The CDR3 region is CASSNSGGTYNEQFF. CDR3 DNA: TGTGCCAGCAGTAACAGCGGGGGTACATACAATGAGCAGTTCTTC. This chain uses TRBV27 with TRBJ2-1; TRBD2 matches 8 bases. V dropped 5 bases and J dropped 4; count of bases not matched to a gene: 7. This CDR3 is built from 15 residues. Germline V gene lookup returns CDR1 MNHEY and CDR2 SMNVEV (reference sequence).

The J gene is TRBJ1-6, the V gene TRBV6-6, with 8 bases lining up with TRBD1. With V trimmed by 5 bases and J by 0 bases, 9 bases remained unmatched. Germline CDR1 MNHNY, CDR2 SVGAGI (reference sequence). The CDR3 has 18 amino acids. As DNA, the CDR3 is TGTGCCAGCAGTCGAGGGACAGGTCCCAGCTCCTATAATTCACCCCTCCACTTT. It specifies CASSRGTGPSSYNSPLHF.

The V gene is TRBV15, the J gene TRBJ2-5; maybe TRBD2 (5 bases). The ends were cut back, 1 base at V and 4 bases at J, with 7 bases in the middle. The CDR3 sequence is 13 residues long. Per germline, CDR1 LNHNV and CDR2 YYDKDF (reference sequence). Here the CDR3 reads CATSRAGGETQYF. CDR3 DNA: TGTGCCACCAGCAGAGCAGGAGGAGAGACCCAGTACTTC. The whole variable domain, remainder taken from reference TRBV15 and TRBJ2-5, is DAMVIQNPRYQVTQFGKPVTLSCSQTLNHNVMYWYQQKSSQAPKLLFHYYDKDFNNEADTPDNFQSRRPNTSFCFLDIRSPGLGDTAMYLCATSRAGGETQYFGPGTRLLVL.

J is TRBJ2-2 and V is TRBV5-1; D possibly corresponds to TRBD2 (5 bases). CDR1 is SGHRS, CDR2 YFSETQ, per germline. V lost 2 bases and J 6 bases, leaving 11 bases between the germline ends. The CDR3 spans 14 residues. Here the CDR3 reads CASSFSERAGELFF. CDR3 nucleotides: TGCGCCAGCAGCTTCTCTGAGAGGGCCGGGGAGCTGTTTTTT.

This clone was detected once. V and J are TRBV5-1 and TRBJ2-4; 9 bases map to TRBD1. Germline assignment: CDR1 SGHRS and CDR2 YFSETQ. The CDR3 is made up of 16 amino acids. Trimming took 0 bases from V and 6 from J; bases not matched to a gene: 7. For the CDR3, the DNA is TGCGCCAGCAGCTTGGCAAAGCAGACAGGGGGAAACATTCAGTACTTC. Translation: CASSLAKQTGGNIQYF.

The CDR3 loop reads CAWSPIWTGQSEAFF. The CDR3 DNA follows: TGTGCCTGGAGTCCGATATGGACAGGGCAAAGTGAAGCTTTCTTT. V usage is TRBV30 and J usage is TRBJ1-1; 8 positions match TRBD1. Trimming cost V 2 bases and J 7 bases; bases outside gene matches: 12. This CDR3 region has 15 residues. Per the germline V gene, CDR1 is GTSNPN and CDR2 is SVGIG (reference sequence).

V gene TRBV6-1 combines with J gene TRBJ1-5, with a possible D match to TRBD1 (6 bases). Germline V gene data show CDR1 as MNHNS and CDR2 as SASEGT. V lost 3 bases, J lost 3 bases, and 12 bases lay in between. The CDR3 is 15 amino acids. CDR3 in amino acids: CASSDTGGINQPQHF. The CDR3 nucleotides read TGTGCCAGCAGTGATACGGGGGGCATCAATCAGCCCCAGCATTTT.

The chain has TRBV19 and TRBJ1-5; D possibly corresponds to TRBD1 (6 bases). CDR1 and CDR2 (germline): LNHDA, SQIVND (reference sequence). Trimming left V 5 bases short and J 7 bases short, with 24 bases between. The length of the CDR3 is 17 residues. The CDR3 DNA follows: TGTGCCAGTAGTCTCCGGATCTCACAGGGCAGGGTACAGCCCCAGCATTTT. This codes for CASSLRISQGRVQPQHF.

This clone occurred once. The CDR3 here is CATSDFHLGNEKLFF. The CDR3 nucleotides read TGTGCCACCAGTGATTTTCATCTCGGGAATGAAAAACTGTTTTTT. The chain joins TRBV24-1 to TRBJ1-4, with D uncertain. The CDR3 sequence is 15 residues long. Germline CDR1 reads KGHDR; CDR2 reads SFDVKD. Trimming shortened V by 1 base and J by 5 bases, and 10 bases separated the two germline ends.